This T cell receptor (beta chain) was sequenced in a study of T cell repertoires in cytomegalovirus infection. About the research overall: Public TCR beta signatures indicated both CMV infection and matching HLA type. Study-wide results and limits: Accumulated public TCR beta family frequency recognized individuals carrying CMV together with the relevant HLA.

In TCRdb, the reads were re-called with MiXCR into one record per CDR3 protein. The sample includes about 320,000 distinct CDR3 sequences, 8% to 9.5% of them seen just once. In this sample, this clonotype turned up many times. Its target is unknown. The clonotype comes from a human donor in good health (CMV status not recorded). Some clones in this sample may be carry-over from other donors' samples. Specimen: PBMCs.

DNA for the CDR3: TGTGCCAGCAGCTTTCCGGGTAGGGGGAAGGAAGCTTTCTTT. This encodes CASSFPGRGKEAFF. The rearrangement uses TRBV7-2 and TRBJ1-1; D may be TRBD1 (6 bases). The CDR3 totals 14 residues. Trimming shortened V by 3 bases and J by 8 bases, and 16 bases separated the two germline ends. CDR1 is SGHTA, CDR2 FQGNSA, per germline.